The text below deals with one TCR beta chain. Its antigen is unidentified. Germline-derived CDR1 and CDR2 are SGHNT and YYREEE (reference sequence). J lost 1 base, V lost 4 bases, and 11 bases had no gene match. CDR3 length equals 17 residues. The protocol was immunoSEQ multiplex PCR, while the TCRdb copy is restricted to in-frame clones and leaves out a portion. The data contain 10,000 to 15,000 clones, about nine tenths of them singletons. This specimen comes from a study of STAT3 mutations in large granular lymphocyte leukemia. Study findings and constraints: In T-cell large granular lymphocyte leukemia, about half of patients showed multiple immunodominant subclonotypes.

Material for sequencing was PBMCs. This TCR was recovered from a human donor with T large granular lymphocyte leukemia. Some clones in this sample may be carry-over from other donors' samples. The chain is built from TRBV5-4 and TRBJ1-2; 9 nucleotides agree with TRBD1. The CDR3 reads CASSGTGGAGVNYGYTF. The CDR3 DNA sequence: TGTGCCAGCAGCGGAACAGGGGGCGCCGGAGTTAACTATGGCTACACCTTC. Full variable domain (outside the CDR3, taken from reference TRBV5-4 and TRBJ1-2): ETGVTQSPTHLIKTRGQQVTLRCSSQSGHNTVSWYQQALGQGPQFIFQYYREEENGRGNFPPRFSGLQFPNYSSELNVNALELDDSALYLCASSGTGGAGVNYGYTFGSGTRLTVV.